Each of the 18 T cell receptor beta chains below was sequenced from the same sample in a study of cytomegalovirus exposure and HLA in healthy donors. 60 Vbeta and 13 Jbeta primers were used in PCR. Libraries were prepared by immunoSEQ multiplex PCR; TCRdb keeps only in-frame clonotypes and omits some of them. This sample has some 140,000 clones, with roughly 74% found just once. The source material was PBMCs. These receptors came from a young man in good health and CMV-seronegative.

This clone was recorded a few times. The chain combines TRBV28 with TRBJ1-1; D gene unclear. The CDR3 length is 12 residues. V lost 2 bases to trimming and J lost 4 bases, with 5 bases between them. The germline CDR1 and CDR2 sequences are MDHEN and SYDVKM. The CDR3 is CASSLGSTEAFF. For the CDR3, the DNA is TGTGCCAGCAGTTTAGGTAGCACTGAAGCTTTCTTT.

The rearrangement joins TRBV25-1 to TRBJ2-5; TRBD2 is a possible D gene (6 bases). CDR3 length equals 13 residues. V gave up 2 bases and J gave up 2 bases, with 6 bases separating them. Germline assignment: CDR1 MGHDK and CDR2 SYGVNS. As DNA, the CDR3 is TGTGCCAGCAGTGAAGGAGGGCAAGAGACCCAGTACTTC. This gives the protein CASSEGGQETQYF.

J is TRBJ1-2 and V is TRBV7-9; D is unresolved. Germline V CDR1 and CDR2: SEHNR, FQNEAQ (reference sequence). This CDR3 contains 13 residues. V gave up 6 bases and J gave up 2 bases, with 10 bases separating them. The CDR3 DNA sequence: TGTGCCAGCAGTTCTTATATAAACTATGGCTACACCTTC. This translates into CASSSYINYGYTF.

The chain couples TRBV29-1 to TRBJ1-2, with 7 bases matching TRBD1. The V and J ends lost 4 bases and 8 bases, in that order; junction bases with no gene match: 4. The CDR3 totals 11 residues. Germline CDR1 and CDR2: SQVTM and ANQGSEA. CDR3 amino acids: CSVGQGGGYTF. CDR3 bases: TGCAGCGTTGGACAGGGAGGCGGCTACACCTTC.

Turning to this clone: The junction shows a germline mismatch at one end, possibly a read error. The chain carries TRBV6-1 and TRBJ1-2, with a possible D match to TRBD1 (5 bases). This CDR3 contains 11 residues. Per germline, CDR1 MNHNS and CDR2 SASEGT. The CDR3 DNA reads TGTGCCAGCAGTGAATATCTCGCTACAGGCTTC. It is translated as CASSEYLATGF.

The sample holds a few counts of this clone. The junction differs from germline at one of its ends, possibly a read error. V gene TRBV7-9 combines with J gene TRBJ2-5; TRBD2 matches 13 bases. The germline CDR1 and CDR2 sequences are SEHNR and FQNEAQ (reference sequence). The CDR3 is 16 amino acids. For the CDR3, the DNA is TGTGCCAGCAGCTTGACTAGCGGGGGGAATCAAGAGGCCCAGTACTTC. This codes for CASSLTSGGNQEAQYF.

The chain recombines TRBV27 with TRBJ1-6; the D gene is possibly TRBD1 (6 bases). Trimming took 4 bases from V and 2 from J, leaving 9 bases between them. The CDR3 length is 15 residues. From germline, CDR1 is MNHEY and CDR2 SMNVEV (reference sequence). The CDR3, as DNA: TGTGCCAGCAGTTCAAGACAGGCCTATAATTCACCCCTCCACTTT. The encoded protein is CASSSRQAYNSPLHF.

This chain joins TRBV7-2 and TRBJ2-3, with D tentatively TRBD1 (5 bases). Trimming took off 5 bases at V and 2 bases at J, with 20 bases between the two ends. Germline assignment: CDR1 SGHTA and CDR2 FQGNSA. This CDR3 contains 17 residues. In nucleotides, the CDR3 is TGTGCCAGCAGCACCGGAGTCGAATGGGGCACCACAGATACGCAGTATTTT. Translation gives CASSTGVEWGTTDTQYF.

To note about this clone: One junction end does not reproduce the germline sequence, and a read error may be involved. V gene TRBV4-2 combines with J gene TRBJ1-1, with a weak D call TRBD1 (6 bases). The germline CDR1 and CDR2 sequences are LGHNA and YNFKEQ. The CDR3 extends over 13 amino acids. CDR3 protein: CASSRVGDTEVFF. In nucleotides, the CDR3 is TGTGCCAGCAGCCGTGTAGGGGACACTGAAGTTTTCTTT.

The chain employs TRBV20-1 and TRBJ1-2, with D uncertain. V lost 0 bases to trimming and J lost 7 bases, with 6 bases between them. Germline V gene sequence: CDR1 DFQATT, CDR2 SNEGSKA (reference sequence). This CDR3 has 11 amino acids. CDR3 DNA sequence: TGCAGTGCTAGAGACCCGAGTGGCTACACCTTC. This gives the protein CSARDPSGYTF.

The table lists this clone with a count of one. V usage is TRBV5-1 and J usage is TRBJ1-4; 11 positions match TRBD1. This CDR3 has 16 residues. Germline lookup yields CDR1 SGHRS and CDR2 YFSETQ. Trimming removed 4 bases from V and 8 bases from J; junction bases left unmatched: 10. CDR3: CASSPGQGASTEKLFF. The CDR3, as DNA: TGCGCCAGCAGCCCCGGACAGGGGGCGTCTACAGAAAAACTGTTTTTT.

The chain joins TRBV7-6 to TRBJ2-1; 8 bases map to TRBD2. Trimming took 5 bases from V and 5 from J; bases not matched to a gene: 11. Germline V gene sequence: CDR1 SGHVS, CDR2 FNYEAQ. The CDR3 is 16 residues long. The CDR3 sequence is CASSNPAGGSNNEQFF. The CDR3 nucleotides are TGTGCCAGCAGCAACCCGGCGGGGGGCAGTAACAATGAGCAGTTCTTC.

This clone was picked up one time. This chain links TRBV5-6 with TRBJ1-2, with 9 bases fitting TRBD1. CDR1 and CDR2 from the germline V gene are SGHDT and YYEEEE. The CDR3 consists of 14 residues. The V segment lost 5 bases and the J segment 2 bases; nucleotides outside the gene matches: 4. The CDR3 sequence is CASRAGTGNYGYTF. The CDR3 DNA reads as TGTGCCAGCAGGGCCGGGACAGGGAACTATGGCTACACCTTC.

The chain joins TRBV5-1 to TRBJ2-5; 8 bases fit TRBD2. There are 14 residues in the CDR3. Germline values: CDR1 SGHRS, CDR2 YFSETQ. With V trimmed by 4 bases and J by 5 bases, 7 bases remained unmatched. The CDR3 DNA sequence: TGCGCCAGCAGCCGGGAGGGGGGCCGGGAGACCCAGTACTTC. As protein: CASSREGGRETQYF. Full variable domain (rest looked up from reference TRBV5-1 and TRBJ2-5): KAGVTQTPRYLIKTRGQQVTLSCSPISGHRSVSWYQQTPGQGLQFLFEYFSETQRNKGNFPGRFSGRQFSNSRSEMNVSTLELGDSALYLCASSREGGRETQYFGPGTRLLVL.

The V and J genes are TRBV7-9 and TRBJ2-7, with 7 bases aligning to TRBD1. Germline loops: CDR1 SEHNR, CDR2 FQNEAQ (reference sequence). The CDR3 totals 14 residues. The trim removed 5 bases at V and 2 bases at J, leaving 6 bases unmatched. CDR3 bases: TGTGCCAGCAGCCACCGGGACAGTCCCTACGAGCAGTACTTC. The encoded protein is CASSHRDSPYEQYF.

This sequence joins TRBV6-4 and TRBJ2-1; D possibly corresponds to TRBD1 (6 bases). V lost 0 bases to trimming and J lost 7 bases, with 10 bases between them. This CDR3 region has 14 residues. In germline, CDR1 is MRHNA, CDR2 SNTAGT. The CDR3 protein is CASSDSGTPNEQFF. DNA of the CDR3: TGTGCCAGCAGTGACTCCGGGACACCGAATGAGCAGTTCTTC.

There are a few counts of this clone. The sample has other DNA sequences that encode this CDR3 too. This chain joins TRBV27 and TRBJ1-5; tentatively, D is TRBD1 (5 bases). There are 14 residues in the CDR3. The germline V gene encodes CDR1 MNHEY and CDR2 SMNVEV (reference sequence). Trimming removed 4 bases at V and 2 bases at J, with 9 bases between. The CDR3 is CASSSGGGNQPQHF. Here the CDR3 DNA reads TGTGCCAGCAGTTCGGGGGGAGGCAATCAGCCCCAGCATTTT.

This chain uses TRBV10-2 with TRBJ2-6; D might be TRBD1 (6 bases). V was shortened by 3 bases and J by 2 bases, with 14 bases between the two germline ends. CDR3 size: 17 residues. Germline V gene data show CDR1 as WSHSY and CDR2 as SAAADI. This CDR3 reads CASSEFRGTAGANVLTF. CDR3 in DNA: TGCGCCAGCAGTGAATTTAGGGGGACCGCTGGGGCCAACGTCCTGACTTTC.